This T cell receptor beta chain was captured in a study of neurological immune-mediated disorders. The cDNA was produced through 5'RACE with 10-nucleotide random UMIs. MiXCR was run by TCRdb on the 5' RACE reads, yielding one entry per CDR3 protein. This table holds some 77,000 distinct CDR3 sequences, roughly 13% found once. This clonotype appeared many times. The CDR3 is 12 residues long. In germline, CDR1 is SNHLY, CDR2 FYNNEI. V lost 9 bases, J lost 5 bases, and 13 bases lay in between. Described time point: longitudinal time-point 1 (baseline). The source is a female donor with HTLV-1-associated myelopathy (HAM/TSP). V usage is TRBV2 and J usage is TRBJ1-1, with D maybe TRBD1 (6 bases). The sequenced sample consisted of PBMCs. The CDR3 reads CASHTGFTEAFF. In nucleotides, the CDR3 is TGTGCCAGTCATACAGGGTTTACTGAAGCTTTCTTT.